Included here is one TCR beta chain sequence, with context. What it binds is not known. PCR was performed a second time for 7 to 11 cycles using a sample-barcoded 5' primer and a J-beta primer mix. TCRdb recomputed calls from the 5' RACE reads with MiXCR, one row per CDR3 protein. The repertoire includes approximately 780,000 distinct CDR3 sequences, roughly 25% of them detected once, and approximately 2.9% sits in the top ten. The data derive from a study of blood T cells in healthy people across ages. The wider study: Capture via template switching afforded approximately one barcoded beta molecule per two T cells.

Whole-study results and caveats: Strong correlation existed between TCR beta diversity and naive T cell percentage.

CDR1 and CDR2 (germline): SGHAT, FQNNGV. V shed 4 bases and J shed 7 bases, with 23 bases lying between them. This CDR3 is 17 amino acids long. The same sample was also studied in work on T cells of mothers and their children. Per that paper: Donation involved three healthy Caucasian mothers and the six children that they had. Sample barcodes plus 2-4 random nucleotides came from the M1S primer.

The receptor's source is a boy aged 10-17 years in good health. J is TRBJ2-1 and V is TRBV11-2; D may be TRBD1 or TRBD2 (5 bases each). The sample taken for sequencing was blood. CDR3 DNA sequence: TGTGCCAGCAGCTCCTCGCTTAGGGGATTATGGAGGAATGAGCAGTTCTTC. Translation: CASSSSLRGLWRNEQFF.